Listed below are T cell receptor beta chains from one sample, sequenced in a study of CD8 T cells in ankylosing spondylitis. TCRdb ran MiXCR on the 5' RACE reads and lists one entry per CDR3 protein. This table has about 190,000 distinct CDR3 sequences, around 13% appearing once. Source material: blood, either unsorted or a sorted T cell fraction (not recorded which). The receptors originated from a female donor with ankylosing spondylitis or in good health (not recorded which). The CDR3 runs from the conserved cysteine through the conserved F or W. D genes are given only for firm matches. A clone size is listed for some rows: how often the clone was seen (once, few, many), or a class if it is expanded.

clone size	J gene	D gene	V gene	CDR3 DNA	CDR3 protein
NA	TRBJ2-2	NA	TRBV4-3	TGCGCCAGCAGCCAAGATGGAGTTGGCCCCGGGGAGCTGTTTTTT	CASSQDGVGPGELFF
many	TRBJ2-1	NA	TRBV28	TGTGCCAGCAGAGGTCTTTCTCCGAGCGCCTACAATGAGCAGTTCTTC	CASRGLSPSAYNEQFF
many	TRBJ2-2	NA	TRBV7-2	TGTGCCAGCAGCTTTACTCTAGCCGCGATCACCGGGGAGCTGTTTTTT	CASSFTLAAITGELFF
NA	TRBJ2-3	TRBD2	TRBV20-1	TGCAGTGCCCAGCCGGGACTAGCGGCCACAGATACGCAGTATTTT	CSAQPGLAATDTQYF
few	TRBJ1-1	NA	TRBV12-3/TRBV12-4	TGTGCCAGCAGACGTACAGGAGGCCGGGGGCGAAGGGAGAACACTGAAGCTTTCTTT	CASRRTGGRGRRENTEAFF
many	TRBJ1-1	NA	TRBV14	TGTGCCAGCAGCCAAGTTAGCGGCACTGAAGCTTTCTTT	CASSQVSGTEAFF
many	TRBJ1-1	NA	TRBV6-5	TGTGCCAGCAGTCAAGGACCTGAAGCTTTCTTT	CASSQGPEAFF
few	TRBJ2-1	NA	TRBV11-1	TGTGCCAGCAGGTTTACGGCCGGGCATGAGCAGTTCTTC	CASRFTAGHEQFF
many	TRBJ2-7	TRBD1	TRBV27	TGTGCCAGCAGCCAGCGGGTGACAGGGGGGTCCTACGAGCAGTACTTC	CASSQRVTGGSYEQYF
NA	TRBJ1-1	NA	TRBV14	TGTGCCAGCAGCCAAGCCCTGGGCCCGAACACTGAAGCTTTCTTT	CASSQALGPNTEAFF
many	TRBJ2-5	NA	TRBV21-1	TGTGCCAGCAGCCCCCGGACTAGCGGGGGGCAGGCGGAGACCCAGTACTTC	CASSPRTSGGQAETQYF
NA	TRBJ2-5	NA	TRBV20-1	TGCAGTGCCCCGCGGGGATGGCAAGAGACCCAGTACTTC	CSAPRGWQETQYF
NA	TRBJ1-2	NA	TRBV12-3/TRBV12-4	TGTGCCAGCAGTTTAGGAGCAGACCTAAGGGGCTATGGCTACACCTTC	CASSLGADLRGYGYTF
few	TRBJ2-6	NA	TRBV10-3	TGTGCCATCAGCAGGACTGCCCTGGTCTCTGGGGCCAACGTCCTGACTTTC	CAISRTALVSGANVLTF
many	TRBJ2-1	TRBD2	TRBV20-1	TGCAGTGCTAACGGAAGAACTAGCGGCTACAATGAGCAGTTCTTC	CSANGRTSGYNEQFF
many	TRBJ2-3	TRBD2	TRBV14	TGTGCCAGCAGCCAGGGGACTAGATCTGTTACGCAGTATTTT	CASSQGTRSVTQYF
NA	TRBJ1-6	NA	TRBV9	TGTGCCAGCAGCGCAAGACCGGGAAGTAATTCACCCCTCCACTTT	CASSARPGSNSPLHF
NA	TRBJ2-6	NA	TRBV2	TGTGCCAGCATTTCTCTGCCGGGACGGACCTCTGGGGCCAACGTCCTGACTTTC	CASISLPGRTSGANVLTF
many	TRBJ2-1	NA	TRBV7-2	TGTGCCAGCAGCTTGTCACCGACAGTTGAGCAGTTCTTC	CASSLSPTVEQFF
many	TRBJ2-5	NA	TRBV7-2	TGTGCCAGCAGCTTAATGAGGGCCCAAGAGACCCAGTACTTC	CASSLMRAQETQYF
many	TRBJ2-5	TRBD1	TRBV7-9	TGTGCCAGCAGCTTTCCGACAGGGTGGCAAGAGACCCAGTACTTC	CASSFPTGWQETQYF
many	TRBJ2-4	NA	TRBV4-1	TGCGCCAGCAGCCAAGAAGGGCTGAGAGGGGTGGTCAAAAACATTCAGTACTTC	CASSQEGLRGVVKNIQYF
few	TRBJ2-7	NA	TRBV6-5	TGTGCCAGCAGTTACTCGCCGGCGCGGAAAACGAGGGAGCAGTACTTC	CASSYSPARKTREQYF